The rows below give T cell receptor beta chains drawn from one sample of a study of blood T cell repertoires in COVID-19. TCRdb keeps only in-frame clones here, not all; method: immunoSEQ multiplex PCR. Here the sample spans 200,000 to 250,000 clones, 80% to 90% being singletons. Sequenced material: peripheral blood. The receptors were gathered from a woman in her sixties who had recovered from COVID-19. CDR3s include the opening cysteine and the closing phenylalanine or tryptophan. The D gene is left open where the match is weak. Clone size is shown for a subset of rows, as once, few, many or a class of expanded clone.

. TRBJ1-1 TRBV11-3 TRBD1 CASSPGQHTEAFF TGTGCCAGCAGCCCGGGACAGCACACTGAAGCTTTCTTT
. TRBJ2-3 TRBV2 . CASSENSLGDTQYF TGTGCCAGCAGTGAAAATAGCTTAGGAGATACGCAGTATTTT
. TRBJ2-7 TRBV29-1 . CSVARSYEQYF TGCAGCGTTGCGAGATCCTACGAGCAGTACTTC
once TRBJ2-7 TRBV4-1 TRBD2 CASSQTTSGTRSPYEQYF TGCGCCAGCAGCCAGACCACCTCCGGGACTAGAAGTCCCTACGAGCAGTACTTC
. TRBJ2-3 TRBV30 TRBD2 CASQRGTSTDTQYF TGTGCCTCACAGCGGGGGACTAGCACAGATACGCAGTATTTT
. TRBJ2-5 TRBV2 TRBD1 CASSGMGTGGETQYF TGTGCCAGCAGTGGGATGGGGACAGGGGGAGAGACCCAGTACTTC
. TRBJ2-5 TRBV5-5 . CASSLAGEGGLRETQYF TGTGCCAGCAGCTTGGCGGGGGAGGGGGGCCTAAGGGAGACCCAGTACTTC
. TRBJ1-3 TRBV7-2 TRBD1 CASSRTGSGNTIYF TGTGCCAGCAGCCGGACAGGCTCTGGAAACACCATATATTTT
few TRBJ1-6 TRBV7-9 TRBD1 CASSSSGQGDSPLHF TGTGCCAGCAGCTCCTCGGGACAGGGGGACTCACCCCTCCACTTT
. TRBJ1-4 TRBV5-1 TRBD1 CASSLDRKNEKLFF TGCGCCAGCAGCCTGGACAGGAAGAATGAAAAACTGTTTTTT
. TRBJ1-2 TRBV7-9 TRBD1 CASSEGTGLLGGYTF TGTGCCAGCAGCGAGGGGACAGGGTTGTTGGGGGGCTACACCTTC